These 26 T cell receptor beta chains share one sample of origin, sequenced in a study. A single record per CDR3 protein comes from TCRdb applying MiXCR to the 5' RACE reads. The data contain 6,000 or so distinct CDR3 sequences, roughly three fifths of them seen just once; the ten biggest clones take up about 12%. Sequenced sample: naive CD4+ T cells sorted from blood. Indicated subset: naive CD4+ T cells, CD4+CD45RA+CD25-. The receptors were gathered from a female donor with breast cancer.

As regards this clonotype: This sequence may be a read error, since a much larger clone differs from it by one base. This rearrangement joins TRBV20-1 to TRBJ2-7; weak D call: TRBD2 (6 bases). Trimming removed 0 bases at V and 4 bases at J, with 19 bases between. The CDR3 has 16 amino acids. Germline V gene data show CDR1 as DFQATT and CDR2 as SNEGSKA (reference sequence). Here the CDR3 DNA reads TGCAGTGCTAGAGATGCAGCGGTAGTAGGGAGGTACGAGCAGTACGTC. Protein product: CSARDAAVVGRYEQYV.

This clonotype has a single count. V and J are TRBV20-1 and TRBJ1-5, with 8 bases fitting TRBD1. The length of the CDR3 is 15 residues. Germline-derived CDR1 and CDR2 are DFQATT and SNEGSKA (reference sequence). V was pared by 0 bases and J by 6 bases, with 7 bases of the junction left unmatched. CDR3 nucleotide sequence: TGCAGTGCTAGAGAACAGGACAGGGTCGGTCAGCCCCAGCATTTT. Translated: CSAREQDRVGQPQHF.

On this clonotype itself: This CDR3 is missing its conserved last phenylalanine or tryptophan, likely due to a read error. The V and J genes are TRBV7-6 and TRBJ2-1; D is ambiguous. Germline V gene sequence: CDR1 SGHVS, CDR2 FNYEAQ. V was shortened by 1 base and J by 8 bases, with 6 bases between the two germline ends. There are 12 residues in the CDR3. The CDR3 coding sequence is TGTGCCAGCAGCTTAGTCGCGGATGAGCAGTTCTCC. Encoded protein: CASSLVADEQFS.

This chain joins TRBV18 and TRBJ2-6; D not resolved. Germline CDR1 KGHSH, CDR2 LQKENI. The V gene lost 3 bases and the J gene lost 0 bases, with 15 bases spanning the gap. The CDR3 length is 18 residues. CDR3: CASSPRVGRHSGANVLTF. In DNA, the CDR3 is TGTGCCAGCTCACCTAGGGTAGGTCGGCACTCTGGGGCCAACGTCCTGACTTTC.

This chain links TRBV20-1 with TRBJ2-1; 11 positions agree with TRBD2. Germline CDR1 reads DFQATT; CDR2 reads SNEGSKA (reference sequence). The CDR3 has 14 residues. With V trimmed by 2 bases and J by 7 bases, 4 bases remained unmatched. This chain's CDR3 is CSARSIAGGNEQFF. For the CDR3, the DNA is TGCAGTGCTAGATCTATAGCGGGGGGGAATGAGCAGTTCTTC.

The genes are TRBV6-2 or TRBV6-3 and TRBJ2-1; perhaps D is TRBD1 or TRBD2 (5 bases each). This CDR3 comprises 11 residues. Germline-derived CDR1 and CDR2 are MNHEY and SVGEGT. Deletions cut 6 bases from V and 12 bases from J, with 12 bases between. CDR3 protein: CASSHWGWQFF. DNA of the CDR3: TGTGCCAGCAGCCATTGGGGGTGGCAGTTCTTC.

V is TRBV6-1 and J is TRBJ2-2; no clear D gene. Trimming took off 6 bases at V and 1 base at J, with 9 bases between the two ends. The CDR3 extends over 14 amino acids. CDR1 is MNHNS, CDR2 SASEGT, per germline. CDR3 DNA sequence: TGTGCCAGCAGGATGTGGCTGAACACCGGGGAGCTGTTTTTT. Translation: CASRMWLNTGELFF.

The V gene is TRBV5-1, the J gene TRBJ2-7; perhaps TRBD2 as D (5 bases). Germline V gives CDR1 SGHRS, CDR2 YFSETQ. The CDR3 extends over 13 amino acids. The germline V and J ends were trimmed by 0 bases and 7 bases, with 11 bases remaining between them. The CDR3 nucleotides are TGCGCCAGCAGCTTGGAGGTGCCGGGAGAGCAGTACTTC. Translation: CASSLEVPGEQYF.

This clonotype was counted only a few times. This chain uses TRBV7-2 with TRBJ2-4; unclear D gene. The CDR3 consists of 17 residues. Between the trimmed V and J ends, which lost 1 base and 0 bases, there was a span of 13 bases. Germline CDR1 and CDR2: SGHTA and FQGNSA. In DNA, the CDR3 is TGTGCCAGCAGCTTAGGATCAGGTCTGGGAGCCAAAAACATTCAGTACTTC. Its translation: CASSLGSGLGAKNIQYF.

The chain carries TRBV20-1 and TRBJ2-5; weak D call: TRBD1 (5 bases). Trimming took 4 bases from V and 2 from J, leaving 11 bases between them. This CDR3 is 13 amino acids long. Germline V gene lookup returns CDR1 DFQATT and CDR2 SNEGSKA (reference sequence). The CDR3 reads CSAISGNQETQYF. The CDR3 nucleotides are TGCAGTGCTATTTCAGGGAATCAAGAGACCCAGTACTTC.

CDR3 loop: CSGERLAGVKNIQYF. The CDR3 nucleotides are TGCAGTGGAGAAAGACTAGCGGGAGTCAAAAACATTCAGTACTTC. J is TRBJ2-4 and V is TRBV20-1, with TRBD2 matching over 12 bases. The CDR3 extends over 15 amino acids. With V trimmed by 7 bases and J by 3 bases, 7 bases remained unmatched. Germline V gene data show CDR1 as DFQATT and CDR2 as SNEGSKA (reference sequence).

CDR3 sequence: CAISETGQLGNNEQFF. DNA for the CDR3: TGTGCCATCAGTGAGACAGGGCAGCTGGGGAATAATGAGCAGTTCTTC. This chain joins TRBV10-3 and TRBJ2-1; D perhaps matches TRBD1 (6 bases). This CDR3 spans 16 amino acids. The V gene lost 2 bases and the J gene lost 7 bases, with 18 bases spanning the gap. CDR1 and CDR2 (germline): ENHRY, SYGVKD.

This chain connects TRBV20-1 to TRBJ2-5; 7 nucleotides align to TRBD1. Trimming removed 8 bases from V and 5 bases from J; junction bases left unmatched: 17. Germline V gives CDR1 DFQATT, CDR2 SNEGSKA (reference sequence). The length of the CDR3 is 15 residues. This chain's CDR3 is CSTKTGRASRETQYF. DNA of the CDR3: TGCAGTACCAAGACAGGGCGAGCCTCCCGTGAGACCCAGTACTTC.

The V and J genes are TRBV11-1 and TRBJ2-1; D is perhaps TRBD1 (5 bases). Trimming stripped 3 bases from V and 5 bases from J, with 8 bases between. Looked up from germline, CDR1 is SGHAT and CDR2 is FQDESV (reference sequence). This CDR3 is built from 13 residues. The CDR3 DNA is TGTGCCAGCAGCTTCGACAGCCACAATGAGCAGTTCTTC. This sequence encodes CASSFDSHNEQFF.

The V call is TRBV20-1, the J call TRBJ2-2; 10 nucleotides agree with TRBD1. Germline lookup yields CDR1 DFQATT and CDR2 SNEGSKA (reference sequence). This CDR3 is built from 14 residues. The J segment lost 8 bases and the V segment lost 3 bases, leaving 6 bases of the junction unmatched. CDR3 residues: CSASRQGARGELFF. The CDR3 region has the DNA TGCAGTGCTAGTCGACAGGGGGCTCGGGGGGAGCTGTTTTTT.

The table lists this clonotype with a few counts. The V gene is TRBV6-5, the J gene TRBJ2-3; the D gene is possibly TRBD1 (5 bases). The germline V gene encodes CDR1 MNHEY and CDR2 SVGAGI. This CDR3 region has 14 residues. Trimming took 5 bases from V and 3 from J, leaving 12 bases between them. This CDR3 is CASSTPAGTDTQYF. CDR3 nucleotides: TGTGCCAGCAGTACCCCTGCAGGGACAGATACGCAGTATTTT.

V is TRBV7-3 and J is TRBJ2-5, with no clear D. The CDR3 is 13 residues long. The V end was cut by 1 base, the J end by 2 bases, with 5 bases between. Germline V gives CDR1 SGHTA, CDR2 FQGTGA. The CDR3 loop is CASSLRTQETQYF. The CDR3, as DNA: TGTGCCAGCAGCTTAAGGACGCAAGAGACCCAGTACTTC.

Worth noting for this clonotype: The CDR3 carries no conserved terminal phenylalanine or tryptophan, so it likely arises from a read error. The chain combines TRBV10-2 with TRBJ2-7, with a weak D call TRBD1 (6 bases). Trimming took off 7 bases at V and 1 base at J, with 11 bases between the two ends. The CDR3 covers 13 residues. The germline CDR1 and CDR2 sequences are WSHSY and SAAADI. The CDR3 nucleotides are TGCGCCAGCAATTCAGGGGAATCCTACGAGCAGTACCTC. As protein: CASNSGESYEQYL.

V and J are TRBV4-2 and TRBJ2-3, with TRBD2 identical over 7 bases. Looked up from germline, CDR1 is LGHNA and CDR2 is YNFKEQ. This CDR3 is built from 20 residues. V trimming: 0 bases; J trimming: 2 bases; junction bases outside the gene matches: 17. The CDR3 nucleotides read TGTGCCAGCAGCCAAGAATTGGGCGGGAGAGGAAGGATCTCCACAGATACGCAGTATTTT. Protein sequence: CASSQELGGRGRISTDTQYF.

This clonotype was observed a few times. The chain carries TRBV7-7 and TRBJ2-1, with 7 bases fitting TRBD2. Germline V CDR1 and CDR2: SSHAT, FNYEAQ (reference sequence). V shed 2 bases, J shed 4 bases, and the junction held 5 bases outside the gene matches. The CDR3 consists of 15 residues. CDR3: CASSLSSGQYNEQFF. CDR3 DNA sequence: TGTGCCAGCAGCTTATCTAGCGGACAATACAATGAGCAGTTCTTC.

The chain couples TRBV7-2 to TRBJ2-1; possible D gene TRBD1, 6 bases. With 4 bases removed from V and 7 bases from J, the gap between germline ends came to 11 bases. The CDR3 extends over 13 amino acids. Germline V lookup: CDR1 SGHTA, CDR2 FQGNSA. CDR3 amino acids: CASSSRTGNEQFF. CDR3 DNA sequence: TGTGCCAGCAGCTCCCGAACAGGGAATGAGCAGTTCTTC.

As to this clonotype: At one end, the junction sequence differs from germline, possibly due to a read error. The CDR3 coding sequence is TGCAGTGCTAGTATAGCGGGAAGATCCGCGCTCTTC. This gives the protein CSASIAGRSALF. The V gene is TRBV20-1, the J gene TRBJ2-1, with 8 bases that match TRBD2. CDR1 and CDR2 (germline): DFQATT, SNEGSKA (reference sequence). CDR3 size: 12 residues.

The CDR3 protein is CASNPGQGAGEQFF. The CDR3 nucleotides are TGTGCCAGCAACCCGGGACAGGGGGCCGGTGAGCAGTTCTTC. The chain combines TRBV9 with TRBJ2-1; 12 positions agree with TRBD1. V dropped 6 bases and J dropped 9; count of bases not matched to a gene: 7. There are 14 residues in the CDR3. In germline, CDR1 is SGDLS, CDR2 YYNGEE.

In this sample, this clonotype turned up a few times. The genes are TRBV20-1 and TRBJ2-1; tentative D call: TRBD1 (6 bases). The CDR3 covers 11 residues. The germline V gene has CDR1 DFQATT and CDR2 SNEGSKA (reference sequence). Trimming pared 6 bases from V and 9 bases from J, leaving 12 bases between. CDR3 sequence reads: CSALQGGEQFF. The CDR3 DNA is TGCAGTGCGCTACAGGGCGGTGAGCAGTTCTTC.

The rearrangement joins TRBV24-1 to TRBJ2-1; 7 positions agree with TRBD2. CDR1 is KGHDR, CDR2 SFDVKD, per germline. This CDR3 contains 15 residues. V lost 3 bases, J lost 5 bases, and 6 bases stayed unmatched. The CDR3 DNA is TGTGCCACCAGTGATCCTGCGGCGGGGGACAATGAGCAGTTCTTC. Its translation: CATSDPAAGDNEQFF.

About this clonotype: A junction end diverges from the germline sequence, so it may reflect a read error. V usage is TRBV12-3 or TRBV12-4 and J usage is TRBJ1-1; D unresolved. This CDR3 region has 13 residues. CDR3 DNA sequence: TGTGCCAGCAGAACCCCAGTTAACACTGAGGCTTTCTTT. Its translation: CASRTPVNTEAFF.